This T cell receptor beta chain was identified in a study of technical replicates of blood from several donors (dated by TCRdb to the late 2010s). The library was built by means of the immunoSEQ multiplex PCR assay. The immuneACCESS repertoire file appears here via TCRdb, limited to in-frame rearrangements. These files lack a portion of the clones; in checked studies, under half of the deficit traces to unresolved V genes, and the cause of the others is not known. The sample table lists 60,000 to 80,000 clones, about 87% of them with a count of one. In total, the top ten clones hold about 5.1% of the sample. Notes on this clone: There is no known antigen for this receptor. Base qualities are not recorded, but no much larger clone differs from it by a single base.

Trimming takes 6 bases from V and 2 bases from J, and the germline ends sit 12 bases apart. CDR1 SQVTM and CDR2 ANQGSEA are derived from the germline V gene. The CDR3 contains 13 residues, cysteine and phenylalanine counted. Only the CDR3 part of the read is kept: 39 bases, read in frame from the first base. Recombination linked TRBV29-1 to TRBJ2-3; possibly the D gene is TRBD1, per 5 matching bases. Sequences were obtained from PBMCs. The sequence was obtained from a human donor in good health. Some clones in this sample may be carry-over from other donors' samples. The nucleotide sequence reads TGCAGCGTGGGGCAGGCGTACACAGATACGCAGTATTTT. Translated, it gives CSVGQAYTDTQYF.